The 29 T cell receptor beta chains below were found in one sample sequenced in a study of blood T cell repertoires in COVID-19. Assay used: immunoSEQ multiplex PCR; TCRdb lists only in-frame clones, some missing. The table has some 74,000 clones, approximately 90% seen once. The sequenced sample was peripheral blood. The source is a man in his fifties with COVID-19, enrolled during active disease.

The DNA for the CDR3 is TGTGCCAGCAGCTTAGGACCGGGGATAGCCAAAAACATTCAGTACTTC. This encodes CASSLGPGIAKNIQYF. The chain links TRBV5-6 to TRBJ2-4, with D perhaps matching TRBD2 (5 bases). The germline V gene encodes CDR1 SGHDT and CDR2 YYEEEE. The length of the CDR3 is 16 residues. V lost 2 bases to trimming and J lost 0 bases, with 12 bases between them.

V and J are TRBV6-2 or TRBV6-3 and TRBJ1-4, with 11 bases aligning to TRBD1. Germline V gene lookup returns CDR1 MNHEY and CDR2 SVGEGT. The CDR3 extends over 14 amino acids. Trimming removed 5 bases from V and 8 bases from J; junction bases left unmatched: 4. The CDR3 nucleotides are TGTGCCAGCAGTCCGGACAGGGGGCTCGAAAAACTGTTTTTT. As protein: CASSPDRGLEKLFF.

The chain links TRBV28 to TRBJ2-5; 9 bases fit TRBD1. Per germline, CDR1 MDHEN and CDR2 SYDVKM. Trimming removed 1 base from V and 2 bases from J; junction bases left unmatched: 5. The CDR3 is 16 residues long. Written as DNA, the CDR3 is TGTGCCAGCAGTTTATACAGGACAGGGGCGCAAGAGACCCAGTACTTC. Translated: CASSLYRTGAQETQYF. The whole variable domain, remainder taken from reference TRBV28 and TRBJ2-5, is DVKVTQSSRYLVKRTGEKVFLECVQDMDHENMFWYRQDPGLGLRLIYFSYDVKMKEKGDIPEGYSVSREKKERFSLILESASTNQTSMYLCASSLYRTGAQETQYFGPGTRLLVL.

The chain is built from TRBV28 and TRBJ1-4; TRBD1 matches 11 bases. Trimming removed 5 bases from V and 3 bases from J; junction bases left unmatched: 11. This CDR3 spans 18 amino acids. Germline V gene sequence: CDR1 MDHEN, CDR2 SYDVKM. CDR3 nucleotides: TGTGCCAGCAGTCCCGGGACAGGGGGTGCGGCGGCTAATGAAAAACTGTTTTTT. Its translation: CASSPGTGGAAANEKLFF. The entire variable domain, with the rest obtained from reference TRBV28 and TRBJ1-4, is as follows: DVKVTQSSRYLVKRTGEKVFLECVQDMDHENMFWYRQDPGLGLRLIYFSYDVKMKEKGDIPEGYSVSREKKERFSLILESASTNQTSMYLCASSPGTGGAAANEKLFFGSGTQLSVL.

The chain joins TRBV18 to TRBJ2-7; 9 positions agree with TRBD1. The CDR3 contains 15 residues. The J segment lost 1 base and the V segment lost 6 bases, leaving 7 bases of the junction unmatched. Germline V CDR1 and CDR2: KGHSH, LQKENI. As DNA, the CDR3 is TGTGCCAGCTCGCCCTCCGGGACAGGGTCCTACGAGCAGTACTTC. Protein sequence: CASSPSGTGSYEQYF.

A few counts support this clone. V is TRBV20-1 and J is TRBJ2-3, with 10 positions matching TRBD2. The CDR3 sequence is 17 residues long. With V trimmed by 3 bases and J by 5 bases, 14 bases remained unmatched. The germline V gene encodes CDR1 DFQATT and CDR2 SNEGSKA (reference sequence). CDR3 amino acids: CSASPGGLAGELDTQYF. The CDR3 DNA sequence: TGCAGTGCTAGTCCCGGGGGGCTAGCGGGAGAGCTAGATACGCAGTATTTT.

This rearrangement joins TRBV20-1 to TRBJ1-2; perhaps TRBD1 as D (6 bases). This CDR3 comprises 14 residues. V lost 3 bases and J 6 bases, leaving 17 bases between the germline ends. The V gene's germline CDR1 is DFQATT and CDR2 SNEGSKA (reference sequence). In nucleotides, the CDR3 is TGCAGTGCTAGTACTGCCCAGGGGAGCGATGGCTACACCTTC. Protein: CSASTAQGSDGYTF.

This chain uses TRBV19 with TRBJ2-5; D is ambiguous. Trimming removed 3 bases from V and 2 bases from J, with 13 bases in between. CDR1 is LNHDA, CDR2 SQIVND, per germline (reference sequence). This CDR3 is 15 amino acids long. The CDR3 nucleotides are TGTGCCAGTAGTATCCCTAGATTAATTCAAGAGACCCAGTACTTC. Translated: CASSIPRLIQETQYF.

CDR3 sequence reads: CASSPSDVGDGTDTQYF. CDR3 nucleotide sequence: TGTGCCAGCAGCCCGTCTGATGTAGGAGACGGCACAGATACGCAGTATTTT. This rearrangement joins TRBV11-3 to TRBJ2-3; no clear D. V dropped 5 bases and J dropped 1 base, with 19 bases sitting between them. Looked up from germline, CDR1 is SGHNT and CDR2 is YENEEA. This CDR3 comprises 17 residues.

The chain carries TRBV2 and TRBJ1-2; TRBD1 agrees at 9 bases. The CDR3 contains 13 residues. Germline lookup yields CDR1 SNHLY and CDR2 FYNNEI. Germline trimming cut 8 bases from V and 7 bases from J; bases unmatched to any gene: 8. The CDR3 here is CASRDRVVSGYTF. CDR3 coding DNA: TGTGCCAGCCGGGACAGGGTCGTTAGTGGCTACACCTTC.

The chain has TRBV28 and TRBJ2-3, with 7 bases matching TRBD2. The CDR3 covers 17 residues. V lost 4 bases and J lost 2; bases outside the gene matches: 12. CDR1 is MDHEN, CDR2 SYDVKM, per germline. The CDR3 DNA sequence: TGTGCCAGCAGTTGGGGCGACCGGGACTACCTCACAGATACGCAGTATTTT. Translating gives CASSWGDRDYLTDTQYF.

The chain is built from TRBV7-9 and TRBJ2-7; 13 nucleotides match TRBD2. Trimming took 5 bases from V and 3 from J; bases not matched to a gene: 4. In germline, CDR1 is SEHNR, CDR2 FQNEAQ (reference sequence). The CDR3 loop spans 15 amino acids. Written as DNA, the CDR3 is TGTGCCAGCAGCGTGGGACTAGCGGGAATCTACGAGCAGTACGTC. Its translation is CASSVGLAGIYEQYV.

V is TRBV28 and J is TRBJ2-3, with 8 bases matching TRBD1. The CDR3 loop spans 18 amino acids. CDR1 is MDHEN and CDR2 is SYDVKM in the germline V gene. Trimming removed 1 base from V and 4 bases from J; junction bases left unmatched: 13. The CDR3 nucleotides are TGTGCCAGCAGTTTATCGGCCCATTTGACAGGGGCCCCAGATACGCAGTATTTT. Amino acids: CASSLSAHLTGAPDTQYF.

The chain combines TRBV7-9 with TRBJ1-3; a possible D gene is TRBD1 (6 bases). Germline-derived CDR1 and CDR2 are SEHNR and FQNEAQ (reference sequence). The CDR3 is 15 residues long. The V end was cut by 1 base, the J end by 1 base, with 8 bases between. The CDR3 bases are TGTGCCAGCAGCTTAGAGGGGGATTCTGGAAACACCATATATTTT. This sequence encodes CASSLEGDSGNTIYF. Using reference TRBV7-9 and TRBJ1-3 for the parts outside the CDR3, the full variable domain is DTGVSQNPRHKITKRGQNVTFRCDPISEHNRLYWYRQTLGQGPEFLTYFQNEAQLEKSRLLSDRFSAERPKGSFSTLEIQRTEQGDSAMYLCASSLEGDSGNTIYFGEGSWLTVV.

V usage is TRBV28 and J usage is TRBJ2-5; 11 bases fit TRBD2. This CDR3 has 15 amino acids. The germline CDR1 and CDR2 sequences are MDHEN and SYDVKM. With 6 bases clipped from V and 5 bases from J, the junction kept 8 bases outside the gene matches. The CDR3 protein is CASSSLAGGSETQYF. CDR3 coding DNA: TGTGCCAGCAGCTCCCTAGCGGGAGGTAGTGAGACCCAGTACTTC.

The chain recombines TRBV30 with TRBJ2-2, with D perhaps TRBD1 (6 bases). There are 13 residues in the CDR3. Germline V gene lookup returns CDR1 GTSNPN and CDR2 SVGIG (reference sequence). The V and J ends lost 7 bases and 0 bases respectively, with 9 bases between them. CDR3: CAYRTANTGELFF. The CDR3 nucleotides are TGTGCCTATAGGACAGCGAACACCGGGGAGCTGTTTTTT.

CDR3 bases: TGTGCCTGGAAACAGGGGGCATCCTACGAGCAGTACTTC. Protein sequence: CAWKQGASYEQYF. The rearrangement uses TRBV30 and TRBJ2-7; 9 bases are shared with TRBD1. The CDR3 spans 13 residues. Germline loops: CDR1 GTSNPN, CDR2 SVGIG (reference sequence). Trimming removed 4 bases from V and 1 base from J; junction bases left unmatched: 2.

This chain uses TRBV19 with TRBJ2-3; 8 bases map to TRBD2. Germline V gene sequence: CDR1 LNHDA, CDR2 SQIVND (reference sequence). Losses at the gene ends were 5 bases for V and 4 bases for J; bases not matched to a gene: 5. The CDR3 totals 14 residues. Written as DNA, the CDR3 is TGTGCCAGTAGTCGGCGGGAGGATCCAGATACGCAGTATTTT. Its protein product is CASSRREDPDTQYF.

This chain joins TRBV27 and TRBJ2-1; tentative D call: TRBD1 (6 bases). The CDR3 is 13 amino acids. Trimming removed 3 bases from V and 6 bases from J, with 9 bases in between. CDR1 is MNHEY and CDR2 is SMNVEV in the germline V gene (reference sequence). The CDR3 sequence is CASSFAGVNEQFF. The CDR3 DNA sequence: TGTGCCAGCAGTTTTGCAGGGGTCAATGAGCAGTTCTTC.

This clone was detected once. The chain joins TRBV5-1 to TRBJ1-2; D may be TRBD1 (6 bases). From germline, CDR1 is SGHRS and CDR2 YFSETQ. The V gene lost 4 bases and the J gene lost 4 bases, with 11 bases spanning the gap. The CDR3 is 13 residues long. CDR3 bases: TGCGCCAGCAGCCTGGACAGTTCCTATGGCTACACCTTC. This sequence encodes CASSLDSSYGYTF. Looking up the rest from reference TRBV5-1 and TRBJ1-2 gives the full variable domain: KAGVTQTPRYLIKTRGQQVTLSCSPISGHRSVSWYQQTPGQGLQFLFEYFSETQRNKGNFPGRFSGRQFSNSRSEMNVSTLELGDSALYLCASSLDSSYGYTFGSGTRLTVV.

The V and J genes are TRBV28 and TRBJ1-3; 7 bases line up with TRBD1. V dropped 5 bases and J dropped 0; count of bases not matched to a gene: 7. There are 16 residues in the CDR3. The germline CDR1 and CDR2 sequences are MDHEN and SYDVKM. CDR3 loop: CASSPGTVVSGNTIYF. CDR3 nucleotide sequence: TGTGCCAGCAGTCCCGGGACAGTGGTCTCTGGAAACACCATATATTTT.

The chain recombines TRBV6-2 or TRBV6-3 with TRBJ2-3; 11 nucleotides match TRBD2. The CDR3 spans 17 residues. The V segment lost 6 bases and the J segment 6 bases; nucleotides outside the gene matches: 14. From germline, CDR1 is MNHEY and CDR2 SVGEGT. The CDR3 coding sequence is TGTGCCAGCAGCCGAACCGTAGCGGGAGGGCCGAGGGATACGCAGTATTTT. Translating it yields CASSRTVAGGPRDTQYF.

V gene TRBV5-1 combines with J gene TRBJ2-2; 9 bases match TRBD1. Per germline, CDR1 SGHRS and CDR2 YFSETQ. The CDR3 spans 15 residues. The trim removed 7 bases at V and 4 bases at J, leaving 8 bases unmatched. The CDR3: CASGPGQGATGELFF. CDR3 sequence (DNA): TGCGCCAGCGGCCCGGGACAGGGTGCCACCGGGGAGCTGTTTTTT.

V gene TRBV28 combines with J gene TRBJ2-7; 9 bases are shared with TRBD1. The CDR3 sequence is 15 residues long. V was clipped by 0 bases and J by 5 bases; unmatched bases: 5. The V gene's germline CDR1 is MDHEN and CDR2 SYDVKM. CDR3 nucleotide sequence: TGTGCCAGCAGTTTATGGGGGACAGGGTATGACGAGCAGTACTTC. As protein: CASSLWGTGYDEQYF. Based on the CDR3 plus reference TRBV28 and TRBJ2-7, the full variable domain is DVKVTQSSRYLVKRTGEKVFLECVQDMDHENMFWYRQDPGLGLRLIYFSYDVKMKEKGDIPEGYSVSREKKERFSLILESASTNQTSMYLCASSLWGTGYDEQYFGPGTRLTVT.

V is TRBV9 and J is TRBJ2-1, with 7 bases identical to TRBD2. Germline V gene data show CDR1 as SGDLS and CDR2 as YYNGEE. This CDR3 has 15 amino acids. V lost 0 bases to trimming and J lost 8 bases; unmatched junction nucleotides: 8. The CDR3 DNA sequence: TGTGCCAGCAGCGTAGGTGGCGGGAGTGCCTATGAGCAGTTCTTC. It encodes CASSVGGGSAYEQFF.

This clone came up once. V gene TRBV24-1 combines with J gene TRBJ1-2; D ambiguous. V shed 1 base and J shed 8 bases, with 13 bases lying between them. Germline V gives CDR1 KGHDR, CDR2 SFDVKD. CDR3 size: 14 residues. In DNA, the CDR3 is TGTGCCACCAGTGATTTAAGGAGGGATGGCGGCTACACCTTC. Amino acids: CATSDLRRDGGYTF.

The V and J genes are TRBV3-1 (or the pseudogene TRBV3-2) and TRBJ2-3; TRBD2 matches at 9 bases. Looked up from germline, CDR1 is LGHDT and CDR2 is YNNKEL (reference sequence). V was pared by 1 base and J by 1 base, with 0 bases of the junction left unmatched. The CDR3 extends over 15 amino acids. As DNA, the CDR3 is TGTGCCAGCAGCCAAGGACTAGCGGGCACAGATACGCAGTATTTT. Protein product: CASSQGLAGTDTQYF.

The chain has TRBV10-1 and TRBJ2-3; the match to TRBD1 covers 8 bases. The CDR3 extends over 14 amino acids. V lost 2 bases and J lost 7; bases outside the gene matches: 5. Germline V gives CDR1 WNHNN, CDR2 SYGVQD (reference sequence). The CDR3 nucleotides are TGCGCCAGCAGTGAGCCCGGACAGGGACATACGCAGTATTTT. It is translated as CASSEPGQGHTQYF.

The CDR3 DNA reads TGCGCCAGCAGCTTGGAGCGGGTGGGGTTAATGGAGCAGTACTTC. The encoded protein is CASSLERVGLMEQYF. The rearrangement joins TRBV5-1 to TRBJ2-7; possibly TRBD2 for D (6 bases). V gave up 0 bases and J gave up 7 bases, with 17 bases separating them. The V gene's germline CDR1 is SGHRS and CDR2 YFSETQ. This CDR3 has 15 residues.